These T cell receptor beta chains were read from a single sample in a study of OX40 agonist ivuxolimab in advanced cancers. Clones were sequenced by immunoSEQ multiplex PCR, and TCRdb holds only the in-frame ones, with some missing. The table shows 65,000 to 95,000 clones, with approximately 80% occurring only once. The material sequenced was CD4+ or CD8+ T cells sorted from blood, taken in a trial of the OX40 agonist ivuxolimab. These receptors were obtained from an adult with an advanced solid tumor such as melanoma, head and neck, liver or kidney cancer. Each CDR3 is given with its conserved first and last residue. A D gene is named only where the DNA matches it firmly. For some rows the clone size is stated as once, few or many, or as a class when expanded; others skip it.

D gene,V gene,clone size,J gene,CDR3 DNA,CDR3 protein
NA,TRBV19,few,TRBJ1-5,TGTGCCAGTAGTATCCTTGGGGGGAGTCAGCCCCAGCATTTT,CASSILGGSQPQHF
NA,TRBV19,once,TRBJ1-5,TGTGCCAGTAGTATAACTGGGTGGGACAATCAGCCCCAGCATTTT,CASSITGWDNQPQHF
TRBD2,TRBV6-5,NA,TRBJ2-5,TGTGCCAGCAGGCATAGCGGGGGAGAATGGGAGACCCAGTACTTC,CASRHSGGEWETQYF
TRBD2,TRBV29-1,NA,TRBJ2-5,TGCAGCGTTGGAGTGGGGTGGTGGGGGGGCCAAGAGACCCAGTACTTC,CSVGVGWWGGQETQYF
TRBD2,TRBV19,few,TRBJ2-2,TGTGCCAGCAAAACTAGCGGGGGAACCGGGGAGCTGTTTTTT,CASKTSGGTGELFF
TRBD2,TRBV7-2,NA,TRBJ2-7,TGTGCCAGCAGCTCCAGATATAGCGGGAGCTCCTACGAGCAGTACTTC,CASSSRYSGSSYEQYF
NA,TRBV7-9,NA,TRBJ1-4,TGTGCCAGCAGCCTTAACAGTATTTCGTCAGAAAAACTGTTTTTT,CASSLNSISSEKLFF
NA,TRBV6-4,once,TRBJ1-1,TGTGCCAGCAGTGAATATTCAGGGGCCACTGAAGCTTTCTTT,CASSEYSGATEAFF
TRBD1,TRBV30,NA,TRBJ1-4,TGTGCCTGGAGGGGACAGAGTGAAAAACTGTTTTTT,CAWRGQSEKLFF
NA,TRBV7-3,NA,TRBJ2-3,TGTGCCAGCAGCTTAACCTACGCGGACGGCACAGATACGCAGTATTTT,CASSLTYADGTDTQYF
NA,TRBV5-6,NA,TRBJ1-6,TGTGCCAGCAGCTTTACACCGGGAACTTATAATTCACCCCTCCACTTT,CASSFTPGTYNSPLHF
NA,TRBV6-6,few,TRBJ2-3,TGTGCCAGCAGTTACTCCCCAGGGGACCGATATACGCAGTATTTT,CASSYSPGDRYTQYF
NA,TRBV19,NA,TRBJ2-3,TGTGCCAGTAGTATAATGGCCGGGAGCACAGATACGCAGTATTTT,CASSIMAGSTDTQYF
NA,TRBV7-9,NA,TRBJ1-1,TGTGCCAGCAGCTTAGGGGGAGCCACTGAAGCTTTCTTT,CASSLGGATEAFF
TRBD1,TRBV6-5,NA,TRBJ2-7,TGTGCCAGCAGCCGCCCCGGGACAGGGCGTTACGAGCAGTACTTC,CASSRPGTGRYEQYF
NA,TRBV18,NA,TRBJ1-2,TGTGCCAGCTCACCGACAGGACAATCCTATGGCTACACCTTC,CASSPTGQSYGYTF
NA,TRBV30,once,TRBJ2-6,TGTGCCTACCTCCCTCGTGCTGGGGCCAACGTCCTGACTTTC,CAYLPRAGANVLTF
NA,TRBV7-3,NA,TRBJ2-3,TGTGCCAGCAGCCTCTCAGGGACTACAGATACGCAGTATTTT,CASSLSGTTDTQYF
NA,TRBV19,medium-sized,TRBJ1-6,TGTGCCAGTAGTATTCAGAAGGGGACGGATTCACCCCTCCACTTT,CASSIQKGTDSPLHF
TRBD1,TRBV5-4,NA,TRBJ2-5,TGTGCCAGCAGAAGGGGCGGGACAGGGGGTGGGGAGACCCAGTACTTC,CASRRGGTGGGETQYF
NA,TRBV5-6,NA,TRBJ2-7,TGTGCCAGCAGCTTAAGCGGGTACTCCTACGAGCAGTACTTC,CASSLSGYSYEQYF
NA,TRBV15,few,TRBJ1-2,TGTGCCACCAGCAGAGAAGAGGGGCTTGGCTACACCTTC,CATSREEGLGYTF
NA,TRBV5-1,NA,TRBJ2-7,TGCGCCAGCAGCTCCACAGGGTCGATTCTCGACGAGCAGTACTTC,CASSSTGSILDEQYF
NA,TRBV18,NA,TRBJ2-3,TGTGCCAGCTCACCACCGGGGGCAGGGGTAGCAGATACGCAGTATTTT,CASSPPGAGVADTQYF
NA,TRBV29-1,NA,TRBJ2-7,TGCAGCGTTGTTCTTCGCCAGGATTCCTACGAGCAGTACTTC,CSVVLRQDSYEQYF
NA,TRBV6-1,NA,TRBJ1-2,TGTGCCATCCAGGACCCGCCCCATAACTATGGCTACACCTTC,CAIQDPPHNYGYTF
NA,TRBV14,NA,TRBJ2-3,TGTGCCAGCAGCCAGGAAGATACGCAGTATTTT,CASSQEDTQYF
TRBD1,TRBV16,NA,TRBJ2-7,TGTGCCAGCAGCCTAAAGACAGGGGGGCCCTACGAGCAGTACTTC,CASSLKTGGPYEQYF
TRBD1,TRBV6-5,NA,TRBJ1-5,TGTGCCAGCAGCCGCACACCCGACAGGGCGCAGCCCCAGCATTTT,CASSRTPDRAQPQHF
TRBD1,TRBV7-2,NA,TRBJ2-1,TGTGCCAGCAGCTCCCGAACAGGGGGTATCATCGTGCAGTTCTTC,CASSSRTGGIIVQFF
NA,TRBV7-8,few,TRBJ2-5,TGTGCCAGCAGCCCCCCGAAGGAAGAGACCCAGTACTTC,CASSPPKEETQYF
NA,TRBV14,NA,TRBJ2-3,TGTGCCAGCAGCCCCCGACTAGTCGGAGATACGCAGTATTTT,CASSPRLVGDTQYF
NA,TRBV6-1,NA,TRBJ2-5,TGTGCCAGCAGTGGTCGGGGCTCGCGGCAAGAGACCCAGTACTTC,CASSGRGSRQETQYF
TRBD1,TRBV9,NA,TRBJ2-2,TGTGCCAGCGGTAACAGGGGCACCGGGGAGCTGTTTTTT,CASGNRGTGELFF
TRBD1,TRBV15,few,TRBJ1-5,TGTGCCACCAGCAGGACAGGGAGCAATCAGCCCCAGCATTTT,CATSRTGSNQPQHF
TRBD1,TRBV5-4,NA,TRBJ1-1,TGTGCCAGCAGCTTGCAGGGGGTGAACACTGAAGCTTTCTTT,CASSLQGVNTEAFF
TRBD1,TRBV11-3,NA,TRBJ2-5,TGTGCCAGCAGCTTGCAAACATCGAGCGAGGGGGCACAGGAGACCCAGTACTTC,CASSLQTSSEGAQETQYF
NA,TRBV6-5,NA,TRBJ2-7,TGTGCCAGCGCGCCTAGCGTGTACGAGCAGTACTTC,CASAPSVYEQYF
TRBD1,TRBV29-1,NA,TRBJ2-1,TGCAGCGGGGGGACAGCATACAATGAGCAGTTCTTC,CSGGTAYNEQFF
TRBD1,TRBV9,NA,TRBJ1-2,TGTGCCAGCAGCGTCGGGACAGGGGGCGAGGGAAACTATGGCTACACCTTC,CASSVGTGGEGNYGYTF
NA,TRBV19,NA,TRBJ2-3,TGTGCCAGTAGTATAAGCACTTGGGGGCCCGGCCGACACACAGATACGCAGTATTTT,CASSISTWGPGRHTDTQYF
NA,TRBV9,NA,TRBJ2-5,TGTGCCAGCAGCGTGCGGGTTCTTGGTGAGACCCAGTACTTC,CASSVRVLGETQYF